This T cell receptor (beta chain) was captured in a study of blood T cells in healthy people across ages. Study results and caveats: Investigators viewed diversity estimates from one million T cells as underestimates, the study reported. Per million T cells, TCR beta diversity dropped about linearly as age rose.

The second PCR ran roughly 7 to 11 cycles with a sample-barcoded 5' primer and J-beta primers. TCRdb re-called the 5' RACE reads with MiXCR, one entry per CDR3 protein. The sample has around 1,000,000 distinct CDR3 sequences, 30% to 40% seen once. The ends were cut back, 4 bases at V and 4 bases at J, with 13 bases in the middle. Germline V gene data show CDR1 as SGHDN and CDR2 as FVKESK. CDR3 length: 14 amino acids. Worth noting for this clonotype: Its antigen is currently unknown.

This TCR came from a man between 18 and 35 years old in good health. The chain links TRBV14 to TRBJ2-5; tentative D call: TRBD1 (6 bases). The sequenced sample consisted of blood. The CDR3 DNA reads as TGTGCCAGCAGCCGAAACCCGACAGGAGAGACCCAGTACTTC. Its protein is CASSRNPTGETQYF.